The sequence of this T cell receptor beta chain was determined in a study of blood T cell repertoires in COVID-19. For the study at large: Specimens from acute and convalescent COVID-19 originated in the United States, Italy and Spain. PBMCs, B-cell-depleted T cells, or T cells were the source of the cDNA or gDNA that made up the material.

CDR1 is SEHNR, CDR2 FQNEAQ, per germline (reference sequence). The junction had 18 bases not matched to a gene; V was cut back by 5 bases and J by 8 bases. CDR3 length: 17 residues. Authors' processing steps: Estimation of nucleated cell counts relied on the amplification of reference gene primers. Assay: immunoSEQ multiplex PCR; the TCRdb copy retains only in-frame clones and omits some. V, J and clone size are taken as reported in that table, and D and trimming were inferred from the DNA itself. Among some 200,000 clones listed, approximately 85% were seen once. This chain connects TRBV7-9 to TRBJ2-1; 7 positions match TRBD2. This TCR came from a woman between 45 and 65 years old with active or convalescent COVID-19. Sample: peripheral blood. The CDR3, as DNA: TGTGCCAGCAGCACCGGGGGGAGTCCCGGGGGATTTGATGAGCAGTTCTTC. Translated, it gives CASSTGGSPGGFDEQFF.